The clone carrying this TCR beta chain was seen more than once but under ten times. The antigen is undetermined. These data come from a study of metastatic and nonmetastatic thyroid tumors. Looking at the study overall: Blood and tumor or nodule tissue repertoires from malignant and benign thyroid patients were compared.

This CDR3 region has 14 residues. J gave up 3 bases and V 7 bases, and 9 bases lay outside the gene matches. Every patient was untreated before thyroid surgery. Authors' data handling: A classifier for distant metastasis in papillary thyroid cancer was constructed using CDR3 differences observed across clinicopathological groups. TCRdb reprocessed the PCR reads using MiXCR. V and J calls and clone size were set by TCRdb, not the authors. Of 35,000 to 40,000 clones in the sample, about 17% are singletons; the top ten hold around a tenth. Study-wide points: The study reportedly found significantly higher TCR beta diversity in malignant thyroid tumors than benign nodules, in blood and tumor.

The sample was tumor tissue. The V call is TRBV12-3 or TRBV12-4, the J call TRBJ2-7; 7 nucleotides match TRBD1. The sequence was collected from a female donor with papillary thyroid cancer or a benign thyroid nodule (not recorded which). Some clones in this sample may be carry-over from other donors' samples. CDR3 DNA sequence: TGTGCCAGCATTGCCTGGACAGGATTCTACGAGCAGTACTTC. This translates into CASIAWTGFYEQYF.